This T cell receptor (beta chain) was profiled in a study of T cells in Graves' hyperthyroidism and ophthalmopathy. The CDR3 length is 13 residues. V was pared by 1 base and J by 4 bases, with 7 bases between. From germline, CDR1 is SEHNR and CDR2 FQNEAQ (reference sequence). Amplified regions were TCR beta CDR3 sequences from RNA transcripts. HTBI primers drove first-round RT-PCR of the TCR CDR3. TCRdb called the multiplex PCR reads again in MiXCR, with one record for every CDR3 protein. The data contain 700,000 to 950,000 distinct CDR3 sequences, 30% to 40% of them singletons. Notes on the study in general: The authors' 13 V-J model separated ophthalmopathy from stable hyperthyroidism.

Of note for this clonotype: No antigen is known for it.

The sample consisted of blood. The chain has TRBV7-9 and TRBJ2-5; D is unresolved. The origin of this receptor is a woman aged 40 to 49 with Graves' hyperthyroidism. DNA of the CDR3: TGTGCCAGCAGCTTAGACTTGTCAGAGACCCAGTACTTC. It translates to CASSLDLSETQYF. The whole variable domain, filled in from reference TRBV7-9 and TRBJ2-5, reads DTGVSQNPRHKITKRGQNVTFRCDPISEHNRLYWYRQTLGQGPEFLTYFQNEAQLEKSRLLSDRFSAERPKGSFSTLEIQRTEQGDSAMYLCASSLDLSETQYFGPGTRLLVL.